This T cell receptor (beta chain) was found in a study of T cells in Graves' hyperthyroidism and ophthalmopathy. The V end lost 1 base, the J end lost 7 bases, and 10 bases lay between the germline ends. The CDR3 covers 13 residues. Germline V gene sequence: CDR1 LNHDA, CDR2 SQIVND (reference sequence). This clonotype has at least ten counts. Researchers amplified the TCR beta CDR3 regions from RNA transcripts. The HTBI set primed first-round TCR CDR3 RT-PCR. TCRdb processed the multiplex PCR reads anew with MiXCR; each CDR3 protein has one entry. The data contain about 290,000 distinct CDR3 sequences, about 14% of them singletons.

Sequencing used blood. The TCR sequence derives from a woman aged 30 to 39 with Graves' hyperthyroidism that later progressed to Graves' ophthalmopathy. This sequence joins TRBV19 and TRBJ1-1, with D perhaps TRBD1 (5 bases). The CDR3 is CASSIGGWGEAFF. DNA of the CDR3: TGTGCCAGTAGTATAGGGGGGTGGGGTGAAGCTTTCTTT. Full variable domain (rest looked up from reference TRBV19 and TRBJ1-1): DGGITQSPKYLFRKEGQNVTLSCEQNLNHDAMYWYRQDPGQGLRLIYYSQIVNDFQKGDIAEGYSVSREKKESFPLTVTSAQKNPTAFYLCASSIGGWGEAFFGQGTRLTVV.